The next 19 T cell receptor beta chains were all read from a single sample in a study of beta chain features in type 1 diabetes (dated by TCRdb to between 2018 and 2020). Libraries were built with the immunoSEQ multiplex PCR assay. The entire amount of isolated RNA was reverse transcribed using the High Capacity cDNA Reverse Transcription Kit, so the sequenced TCRB transcripts were expressed ones. The source is immuneACCESS, and TCRdb retained only in-frame sequences with V and J called. Part of the clones is not carried over; for the studies checked, unresolved V genes explain less than half of this, and the remainder is unexplained. The sample contains 200,000 to 300,000 clones, about 30% of them found a single time. Together, the top ten hold approximately 4% of the sample. The source material was central memory CD4+ T cells from blood. All receptors come from a man in his thirties or forties in good health.

The V and J genes are TRBV7-8 and TRBJ2-1; 9 nucleotides agree with TRBD2. J lost 6 bases, V lost 2 bases, and 5 bases had no gene match. CDR1 is SGHVS and CDR2 is FQNEAQ in the germline V gene. The CDR3 consists of 15 residues. The CDR3 coding sequence is TGTGCCAGCAGCTTATTAGCGGGGGAGATCAATGAGCAGTTCTTC. This translates into CASSLLAGEINEQFF.

The rearrangement links TRBV18 to TRBJ2-1; possible D gene TRBD2, 6 bases. Germline V CDR1 and CDR2: KGHSH, LQKENI. Trimming cost V 3 bases and J 4 bases, with 13 bases left between them. This CDR3 is 15 amino acids long. CDR3 protein: CASSPSRDFYNEQFF. The CDR3 nucleotides read TGTGCCAGCTCACCCTCACGGGACTTTTACAATGAGCAGTTCTTC.

The table lists this clone with a few counts. This chain uses TRBV7-9 with TRBJ2-5; D may be TRBD1 (6 bases). Trimming left V 7 bases short and J 5 bases short, with 17 bases between. Germline loops: CDR1 SEHNR, CDR2 FQNEAQ (reference sequence). The CDR3 is 14 residues long. Here the CDR3 DNA reads TGTGCCAGCAACCAACAGGGAATCAAGGAGACCCAGTACTTC. It codes for CASNQQGIKETQYF.

The genes are TRBV7-8 and TRBJ2-6, with 7 bases matching TRBD1. Per germline, CDR1 SGHVS and CDR2 FQNEAQ. The CDR3 is 17 residues long. V gave up 6 bases and J gave up 0 bases; unmatched junction bases: 8. The CDR3 here is CASRAGTVSSGANVLTF. For the CDR3, the DNA is TGTGCCAGCAGAGCCGGGACAGTAAGCTCTGGGGCCAACGTCCTGACTTTC.

The CDR3 nucleotides read TGTGCCTGGACTAGCGGGGCGGACTTCAGTGAGACCCAGTACTTC. Protein product: CAWTSGADFSETQYF. J is TRBJ2-5 and V is TRBV30, with TRBD2 matching over 9 bases. The CDR3 is 15 residues long. CDR1 and CDR2 (germline): GTSNPN, SVGIG (reference sequence). V lost 4 bases and J lost 5; bases outside the gene matches: 11.

The sample holds a few counts of this clone. The rearrangement uses TRBV27 and TRBJ2-1; D perhaps matches TRBD2 (5 bases). The V end lost 5 bases, the J end lost 6 bases, and 17 bases lay between the germline ends. CDR1 MNHEY and CDR2 SMNVEV come from the germline V gene (reference sequence). This CDR3 has 15 residues. The CDR3 nucleotides are TGTGCCAGCAGTCCGCGGGTCGTCGGCGGCAATGAGCAGTTCTTC. It encodes CASSPRVVGGNEQFF.

This clone occurred a few times. This rearrangement joins TRBV5-1 to TRBJ2-7; 10 bases are a match to TRBD1. Germline CDR1 is SGHRS and CDR2 is YFSETQ. The junction had 7 bases not matched to a gene; V was cut back by 4 bases and J by 6 bases. The CDR3 is 14 amino acids. CDR3 DNA sequence: TGCGCCAGCAGCCCCGACAGGGGGCGTCCCGAGCAGTACTTC. Translating it yields CASSPDRGRPEQYF.

This clone was picked up one time. The gene calls are TRBV6-1 and TRBJ2-5; 7 nucleotides match TRBD1. There are 16 residues in the CDR3. The V and J ends lost 1 base and 5 bases, in that order; junction bases with no gene match: 10. The V gene's germline CDR1 is MNHNS and CDR2 SASEGT. This chain's CDR3 is CASSEGPSTGTETQYF. The CDR3 DNA follows: TGTGCCAGCAGTGAAGGGCCCTCGACAGGGACGGAGACCCAGTACTTC.

This clone was observed at least ten times. This sample also contains other DNA sequences that code for the same CDR3. The chain has TRBV30 and TRBJ1-5; unclear D gene. Trimming removed 3 bases at V and 4 bases at J, with 10 bases between. Looked up from germline, CDR1 is GTSNPN and CDR2 is SVGIG (reference sequence). CDR3 length: 13 amino acids. The CDR3 DNA follows: TGTGCCTGGAGCCCGGAAGGAAATCAGCCCCAGCATTTT. This translates into CAWSPEGNQPQHF. Full variable domain (remainder filled in from reference TRBV30 and TRBJ1-5): SQTIHQWPATLVQPVGSPLSLECTVEGTSNPNLYWYRQAAGRGLQLLFYSVGIGQISSEVPQNLSASRPQDRQFILSSKKLLLSDSGFYLCAWSPEGNQPQHFGDGTRLSIL.

This CDR3 is CASSLPGQRSYEQYF. The CDR3 nucleotides read TGTGCCAGCAGCCTCCCCGGACAGAGATCCTACGAGCAGTACTTC. This chain joins TRBV5-4 and TRBJ2-7; tentative D call: TRBD1 (6 bases). Germline CDR1 is SGHNT and CDR2 is YYREEE (reference sequence). V was trimmed by 4 bases and J by 1 base, leaving 15 bases between them. This CDR3 has 15 amino acids.

The chain carries TRBV6-1 and TRBJ2-3, with D uncertain. Trimming left V 0 bases short and J 4 bases short, with 11 bases between. The length of the CDR3 is 15 residues. Germline CDR1 is MNHNS and CDR2 is SASEGT. CDR3 sequence: CASSEANTDADTQYF. The CDR3 coding sequence is TGTGCCAGCAGTGAAGCGAACACGGATGCAGATACGCAGTATTTT.

In its sample, this clone was seen a few times. The V call is TRBV7-2, the J call TRBJ1-1; TRBD1 matches 7 bases. Trimming at V came to 5 bases and at J to 5 bases, leaving 5 bases not matched to a gene. CDR1 SGHTA and CDR2 FQGNSA come from the germline V gene. This CDR3 is built from 13 residues. Written as DNA, the CDR3 is TGTGCCAGCAGCGTCTACAGGGGTACTGAAGCTTTCTTT. Its translation is CASSVYRGTEAFF.

This clone was seen a few times. V and J are TRBV5-6 and TRBJ2-3; D perhaps matches TRBD2 (5 bases). Trimming pared 0 bases from V and 3 bases from J, leaving 11 bases between. This CDR3 is 15 amino acids long. Germline CDR1 and CDR2: SGHDT and YYEEEE. As DNA, the CDR3 is TGTGCCAGCAGCTTGGCCCAAGCGGTTACAGATACGCAGTATTTT. Translation gives CASSLAQAVTDTQYF.

The V gene is TRBV15, the J gene TRBJ2-1; D uncertain. CDR3 size: 16 residues. CDR1 and CDR2 (germline): LNHNV, YYDKDF (reference sequence). The V end was cut by 0 bases, the J end by 1 base, with 10 bases between. The CDR3 spells CATSRDPVLSYNEQFF. The CDR3 DNA reads as TGTGCCACCAGCAGAGATCCGGTTTTATCCTACAATGAGCAGTTCTTC.

This clone has just a few counts. V usage is TRBV4-1 and J usage is TRBJ2-6; D possibly corresponds to TRBD1 (6 bases). Deletions cut 2 bases from V and 2 bases from J, with 10 bases between. The CDR3 sequence is 16 residues long. Germline CDR1 is MGHRA and CDR2 is YSYEKL. Here the CDR3 reads CASSQIRGTGANVLTF. The DNA of the CDR3 is TGCGCCAGCAGCCAAATCAGGGGCACTGGGGCCAACGTCCTGACTTTC.

In this sample, this clone turned up a few times. This chain joins TRBV5-4 and TRBJ2-3; D remains unclear. V lost 0 bases and J 5 bases, leaving 4 bases between the germline ends. Germline-derived CDR1 and CDR2 are SGHNT and YYREEE (reference sequence). The CDR3 is 12 amino acids. In DNA form, the CDR3 reads TGTGCCAGCAGCTTGGGCGAAGATACGCAGTATTTT. This sequence encodes CASSLGEDTQYF.

The V call is TRBV30, the J call TRBJ2-3; D gene unclear. From germline, CDR1 is GTSNPN and CDR2 SVGIG (reference sequence). There are 13 residues in the CDR3. V was clipped by 2 bases and J by 1 base, with 7 bases between them. CDR3 sequence: CAWSPDRTDTQYF. DNA of the CDR3: TGTGCCTGGAGTCCTGACCGCACAGATACGCAGTATTTT.

This rearrangement joins TRBV25-1 to TRBJ2-2, with D possibly matching TRBD1 (6 bases). Between the trimmed V and J ends, which lost 3 bases and 4 bases, there was a span of 12 bases. The CDR3 is 15 residues long. Germline V lookup: CDR1 MGHDK, CDR2 SYGVNS. The CDR3 sequence is CASSDPTGTTGELFF. CDR3 in DNA: TGTGCCAGCAGTGATCCTACAGGGACCACCGGGGAGCTGTTTTTT.

The chain uses TRBV20-1 and TRBJ2-1; D is unresolved. Germline V gives CDR1 DFQATT, CDR2 SNEGSKA (reference sequence). The CDR3 is made up of 11 amino acids. The CDR3: CRLWTYNEQFF. The CDR3 DNA reads TGCAGGCTTTGGACGTACAATGAGCAGTTCTTC.